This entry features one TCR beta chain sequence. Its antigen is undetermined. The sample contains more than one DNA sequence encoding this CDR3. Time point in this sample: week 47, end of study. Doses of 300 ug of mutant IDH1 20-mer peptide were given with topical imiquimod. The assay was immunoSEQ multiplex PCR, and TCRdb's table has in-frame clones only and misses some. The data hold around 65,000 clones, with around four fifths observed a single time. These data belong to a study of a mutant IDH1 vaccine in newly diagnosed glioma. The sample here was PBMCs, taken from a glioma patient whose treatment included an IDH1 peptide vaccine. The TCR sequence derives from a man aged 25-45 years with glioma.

This CDR3 is CASSIGGQPQHF. The CDR3 nucleotides read TGTGCCAGTAGTATAGGAGGTCAGCCCCAGCATTTT. The chain has TRBV19 and TRBJ1-5; no definite D call. With 1 base removed from V and 6 bases from J, the gap between germline ends came to 4 bases. The CDR3 totals 12 residues. The germline CDR1 and CDR2 sequences are LNHDA and SQIVND (reference sequence).